Listed here are 13 T cell receptor beta chains from one sample, sequenced in a study of regulatory T cells in long-lasting Graves disease. Libraries of TCR beta came from iRepertoire HTBI primers plus Arm-PCR of CDR3 regions. TCRdb re-derived calls from the multiplex PCR reads in MiXCR, one entry per CDR3 protein. This table holds about 450,000 distinct CDR3 sequences, over 15% found once. Time point here: newly diagnosed GD, antithyroid drugs for less than 3 months. PBMC RNA was the source of the TCR library. The same specimen was also included in a second study, on T cells in Graves' hyperthyroidism and ophthalmopathy.

The sample in question was peripheral blood mononuclear cells (PBMCs), obtained at new diagnosis, from a patient treated with antithyroid drugs. The receptors derive from a woman aged 25 to 39 with Graves disease.

This chain connects TRBV27 to TRBJ1-4; weak D call: TRBD1 (6 bases). The CDR3 loop spans 14 amino acids. V gave up 1 base and J gave up 10 bases, with 13 bases separating them. Germline values: CDR1 MNHEY, CDR2 SMNVEV (reference sequence). The CDR3 sequence: CASSLYQDSGKLFF. The CDR3 nucleotides read TGTGCCAGCAGTTTATACCAGGACAGCGGAAAACTGTTTTTT.

This clonotype was seen ten or more times. The chain recombines TRBV3-1 with TRBJ2-2; no reliable D call. The CDR3 length is 14 residues. In germline, CDR1 is LGHDT, CDR2 YNNKEL (reference sequence). Trimming took 1 base from V and 4 from J, leaving 7 bases between them. As DNA, the CDR3 is TGTGCCAGCAGCCAAGGGGTTACCACCGGGGAGCTGTTTTTT. It yields the protein CASSQGVTTGELFF.

About this clonotype: This may stem from a read error, because a much larger clone lies one nucleotide away. This sequence joins TRBV14 and TRBJ2-3, with TRBD2 as a possible D gene (5 bases). Germline V gives CDR1 SGHDN, CDR2 FVKESK. The CDR3 length is 15 residues. V dropped 4 bases and J dropped 6 bases, with 17 bases sitting between them. The CDR3 is CASSRDLGGGDTQYF. The CDR3 nucleotides read TGTGCCAGCAGCCGAGATCTCGGCGGCGGGGATACGCAGTATTTT.

This clonotype was seen repeatedly, ten times or more. The chain combines TRBV28 with TRBJ2-2; the match to TRBD2 covers 11 bases. V lost 3 bases and J lost 8; bases outside the gene matches: 8. Germline V gene lookup returns CDR1 MDHEN and CDR2 SYDVKM. The CDR3 contains 16 residues. The CDR3 region has the DNA TGTGCCAGCAGTTTCGGTGGACTAGCGGGTAGGGGGGAGCTGTTTTTT. Translating it yields CASSFGGLAGRGELFF.

This clonotype came up many times. J is TRBJ1-6 and V is TRBV19; D is uncertain. V lost 1 base and J lost 7, with 11 bases in between. Germline V CDR1 and CDR2: LNHDA, SQIVND (reference sequence). This CDR3 spans 15 amino acids. The CDR3 loop reads CASSIAGGRNSPLHF. The CDR3 coding sequence is TGTGCCAGTAGTATAGCAGGAGGACGGAATTCACCCCTCCACTTT.

The J gene is TRBJ1-4, the V gene TRBV20-1; D remains unclear. The CDR3 has 14 amino acids. V lost 4 bases and J 7 bases, leaving 16 bases between the germline ends. The germline V gene encodes CDR1 DFQATT and CDR2 SNEGSKA (reference sequence). The CDR3 coding sequence is TGCAGTGCTACCCCTGGGGTAGTGGGTGAAAAACTGTTTTTT. Its protein is CSATPGVVGEKLFF.

This clonotype was seen repeatedly, ten times or more. The genes are TRBV10-3 and TRBJ2-2; D ambiguous. The CDR3 has 15 amino acids. In germline, CDR1 is ENHRY, CDR2 SYGVKD. With 1 base removed from V and 4 bases from J, the gap between germline ends came to 10 bases. CDR3: CAISEYQISTGELFF. The DNA of the CDR3 is TGTGCCATCAGTGAGTACCAGATTTCCACCGGGGAGCTGTTTTTT.

This clonotype was observed a few times. This chain links TRBV5-8 with TRBJ1-2; D possibly corresponds to TRBD1 (5 bases). V lost 4 bases, J lost 4 bases, and 20 bases lay in between. This CDR3 has 16 residues. Germline V lookup: CDR1 SGHTS, CDR2 YDEGEE. CDR3 in DNA: TGTGCCAGCAGCCCGGACATATTCCTTTCAACCTATGGCTACACCTTC. Translated: CASSPDIFLSTYGYTF.

The gene calls are TRBV20-1 and TRBJ2-7, with D uncertain. V lost 7 bases and J 6 bases, leaving 19 bases between the germline ends. CDR1 DFQATT and CDR2 SNEGSKA come from the germline V gene (reference sequence). The CDR3 loop spans 13 amino acids. In nucleotides, the CDR3 is TGCAGTGTGGACGTGGCGAGAACGGGCGAGCAGTACTTC. This sequence encodes CSVDVARTGEQYF.

This clonotype has at least ten counts. The chain recombines TRBV14 with TRBJ2-7, with D uncertain. This CDR3 is 11 amino acids long. Trimming removed 0 bases from V and 6 bases from J, with 3 bases in between. Per germline, CDR1 SGHDN and CDR2 FVKESK. The CDR3 reads CASSQEAEQYF. The CDR3 DNA reads as TGTGCCAGCAGCCAAGAGGCCGAGCAGTACTTC.

This clonotype was observed a handful of times. J is TRBJ2-7 and V is TRBV6-1, with 10 bases identical to TRBD2. The CDR3 consists of 15 residues. V lost 6 bases to trimming and J lost 2 bases; unmatched junction nucleotides: 7. Per the germline V gene, CDR1 is MNHNS and CDR2 is SASEGT. CDR3 residues: CASSDSGRTPYEQYF. CDR3 nucleotides: TGTGCCAGCAGCGATAGCGGGAGGACCCCCTACGAGCAGTACTTC.

This clonotype has just a few counts. The rearrangement joins TRBV5-1 to TRBJ1-6; 9 nucleotides line up with TRBD1. CDR3 length equals 17 residues. V lost 2 bases, J lost 6 bases, and 9 bases stayed unmatched. Germline V lookup: CDR1 SGHRS, CDR2 YFSETQ. CDR3 amino acids: CASSLRPTGQGNSPLHF. The CDR3 nucleotides read TGCGCCAGCAGCTTAAGACCAACGGGACAGGGTAATTCACCCCTCCACTTT.

V is TRBV5-1 and J is TRBJ2-4; D is unresolved. Germline CDR1 reads SGHRS; CDR2 reads YFSETQ. The V gene lost 0 bases and the J gene lost 6 bases, with 13 bases spanning the gap. The CDR3 sequence is 15 residues long. The CDR3 sequence is CASSLDGVFPNIQYF. The CDR3 nucleotides read TGCGCCAGCAGCTTGGATGGCGTTTTCCCAAACATTCAGTACTTC.